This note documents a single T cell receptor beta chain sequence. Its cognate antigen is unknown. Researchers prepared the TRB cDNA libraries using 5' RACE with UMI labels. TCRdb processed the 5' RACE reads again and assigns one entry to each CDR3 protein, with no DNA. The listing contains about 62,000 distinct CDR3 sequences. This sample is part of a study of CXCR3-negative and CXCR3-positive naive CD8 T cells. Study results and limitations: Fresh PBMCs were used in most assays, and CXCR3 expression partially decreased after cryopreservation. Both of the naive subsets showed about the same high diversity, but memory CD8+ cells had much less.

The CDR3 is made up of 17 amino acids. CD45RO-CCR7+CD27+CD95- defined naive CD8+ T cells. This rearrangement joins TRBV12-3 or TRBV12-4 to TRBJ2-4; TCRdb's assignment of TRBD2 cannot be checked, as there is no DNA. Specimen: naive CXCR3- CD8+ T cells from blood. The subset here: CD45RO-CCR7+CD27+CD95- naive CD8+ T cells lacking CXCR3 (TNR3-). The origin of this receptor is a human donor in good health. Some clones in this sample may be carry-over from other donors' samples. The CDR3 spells CASSLHRPSGAKNIQYF.